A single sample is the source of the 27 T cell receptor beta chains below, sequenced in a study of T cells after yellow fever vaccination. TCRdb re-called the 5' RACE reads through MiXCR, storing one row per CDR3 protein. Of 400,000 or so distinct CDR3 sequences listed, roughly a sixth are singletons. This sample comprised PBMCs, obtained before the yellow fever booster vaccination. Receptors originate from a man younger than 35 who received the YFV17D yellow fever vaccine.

CDR3 residues: CASSADTLNTEAFF. The CDR3 DNA follows: TGCGCCAGCAGCGCGGACACGCTGAACACTGAAGCTTTCTTT. V and J are TRBV5-1 and TRBJ1-1, with D perhaps matching TRBD1 (5 bases). Per the germline V gene, CDR1 is SGHRS and CDR2 is YFSETQ. The CDR3 consists of 14 residues. The V end was cut by 4 bases, the J end by 0 bases, with 10 bases between.

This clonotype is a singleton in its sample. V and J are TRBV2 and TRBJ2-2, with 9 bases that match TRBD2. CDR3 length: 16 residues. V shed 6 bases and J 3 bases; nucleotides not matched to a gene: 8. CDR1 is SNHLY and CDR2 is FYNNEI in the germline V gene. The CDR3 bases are TGTGCCAGCAGGGCCGAGCGGGGGGCTTACACCGGGGAGCTGTTTTTT. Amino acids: CASRAERGAYTGELFF.

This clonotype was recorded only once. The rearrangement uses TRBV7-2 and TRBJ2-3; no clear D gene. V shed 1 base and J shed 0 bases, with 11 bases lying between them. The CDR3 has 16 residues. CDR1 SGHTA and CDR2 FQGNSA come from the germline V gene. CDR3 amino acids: CASSLDGFGSTDTQYF. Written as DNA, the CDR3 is TGTGCCAGCAGCTTAGACGGTTTCGGGAGCACAGATACGCAGTATTTT.

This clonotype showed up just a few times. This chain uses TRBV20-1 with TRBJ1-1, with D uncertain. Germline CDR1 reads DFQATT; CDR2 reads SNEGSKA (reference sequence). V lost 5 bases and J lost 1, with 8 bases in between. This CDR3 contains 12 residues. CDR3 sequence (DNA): TGCAGTGCTCAGCGGCAGAACACTGAAGCTTTCTTT. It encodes CSAQRQNTEAFF.

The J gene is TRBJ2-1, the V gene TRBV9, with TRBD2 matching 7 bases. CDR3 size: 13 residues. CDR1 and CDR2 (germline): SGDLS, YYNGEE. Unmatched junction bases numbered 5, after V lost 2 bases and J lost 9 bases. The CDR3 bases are TGTGCCAGCAGCGTTGGGGGGGGGTCTGAGCAGTTCTTC. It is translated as CASSVGGGSEQFF.

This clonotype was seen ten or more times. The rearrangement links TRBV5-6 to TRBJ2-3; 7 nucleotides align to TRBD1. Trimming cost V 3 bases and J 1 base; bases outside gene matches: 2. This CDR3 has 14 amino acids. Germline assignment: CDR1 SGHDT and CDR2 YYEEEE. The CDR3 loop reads CASSSTGGTDTQYF. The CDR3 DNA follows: TGTGCCAGCAGCTCAACAGGGGGCACAGATACGCAGTATTTT.

CDR3 residues: CASSFLAGALSTDTQYF. As DNA, the CDR3 is TGTGCCAGCAGTTTCCTAGCGGGGGCGCTCAGCACAGATACGCAGTATTTT. This chain connects TRBV27 to TRBJ2-3; 10 positions match TRBD2. Trimming removed 3 bases from V and 0 bases from J; junction bases left unmatched: 6. Germline assignment: CDR1 MNHEY and CDR2 SMNVEV (reference sequence). The CDR3 contains 17 residues.

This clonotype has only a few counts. Written as DNA, the CDR3 is TGTGCCAGCAGTCTTTATTTCGACTCGGGAGTACCTGAAGCTTTCTTT. It is translated as CASSLYFDSGVPEAFF. The rearrangement links TRBV27 to TRBJ1-1; D is ambiguous. CDR3 length: 16 amino acids. V was pared by 5 bases and J by 6 bases, with 22 bases between. Per germline, CDR1 MNHEY and CDR2 SMNVEV (reference sequence).

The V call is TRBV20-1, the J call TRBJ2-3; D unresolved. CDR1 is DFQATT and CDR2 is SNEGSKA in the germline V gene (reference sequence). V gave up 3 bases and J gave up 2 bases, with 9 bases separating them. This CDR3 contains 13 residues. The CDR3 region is CSARARNTDTQYF. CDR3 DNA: TGCAGTGCTAGGGCTCGTAACACAGATACGCAGTATTTT.

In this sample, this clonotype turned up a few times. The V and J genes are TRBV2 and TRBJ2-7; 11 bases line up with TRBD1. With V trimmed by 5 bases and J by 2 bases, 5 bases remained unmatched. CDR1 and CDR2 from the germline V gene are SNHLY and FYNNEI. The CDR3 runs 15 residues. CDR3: CASSHRGQGAYEQYV. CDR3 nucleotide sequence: TGTGCCAGCAGTCACCGGGGACAGGGGGCCTACGAGCAGTACGTC.

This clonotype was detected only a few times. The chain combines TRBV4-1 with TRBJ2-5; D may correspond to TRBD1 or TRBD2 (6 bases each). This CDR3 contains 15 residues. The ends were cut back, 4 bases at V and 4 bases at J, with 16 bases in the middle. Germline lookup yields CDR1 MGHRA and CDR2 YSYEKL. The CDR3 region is CASSRDSGGGETQYF. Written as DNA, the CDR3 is TGCGCCAGCAGCCGGGACTCCGGAGGGGGAGAGACCCAGTACTTC.

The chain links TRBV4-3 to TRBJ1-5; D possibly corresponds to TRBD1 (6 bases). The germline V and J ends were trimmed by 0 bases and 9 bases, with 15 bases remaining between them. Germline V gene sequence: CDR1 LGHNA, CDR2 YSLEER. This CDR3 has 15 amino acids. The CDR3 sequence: CASSQDLGGVRPQHF. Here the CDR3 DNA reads TGCGCCAGCAGCCAAGATCTAGGGGGGGTACGGCCCCAGCATTTT.

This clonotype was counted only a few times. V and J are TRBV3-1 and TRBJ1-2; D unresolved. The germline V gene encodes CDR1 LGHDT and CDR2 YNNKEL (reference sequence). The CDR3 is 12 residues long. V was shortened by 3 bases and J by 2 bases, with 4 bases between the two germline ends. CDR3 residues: CASSHENYGYTF. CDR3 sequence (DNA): TGTGCCAGCAGCCATGAGAACTATGGCTACACCTTC.

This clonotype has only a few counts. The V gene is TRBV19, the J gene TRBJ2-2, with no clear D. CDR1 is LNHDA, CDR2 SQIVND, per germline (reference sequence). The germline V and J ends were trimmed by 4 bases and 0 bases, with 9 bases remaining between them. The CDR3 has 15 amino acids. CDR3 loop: CASSTDWANTGELFF. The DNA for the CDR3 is TGTGCCAGTAGTACTGACTGGGCGAACACCGGGGAGCTGTTTTTT.

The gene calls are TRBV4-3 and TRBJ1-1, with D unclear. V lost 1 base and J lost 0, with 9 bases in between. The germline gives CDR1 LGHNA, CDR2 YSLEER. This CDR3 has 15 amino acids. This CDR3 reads CASSQVTGLNTEAFF. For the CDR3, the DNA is TGCGCCAGCAGCCAAGTGACGGGCCTGAACACTGAAGCTTTCTTT.

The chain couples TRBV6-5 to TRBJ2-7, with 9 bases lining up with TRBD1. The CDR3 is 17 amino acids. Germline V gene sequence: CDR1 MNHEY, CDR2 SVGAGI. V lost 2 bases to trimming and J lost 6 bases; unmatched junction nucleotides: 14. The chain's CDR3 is CASSYARPGTGFSEQYF. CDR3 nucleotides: TGTGCCAGCAGTTACGCCCGACCCGGGACAGGGTTTTCCGAGCAGTACTTC.

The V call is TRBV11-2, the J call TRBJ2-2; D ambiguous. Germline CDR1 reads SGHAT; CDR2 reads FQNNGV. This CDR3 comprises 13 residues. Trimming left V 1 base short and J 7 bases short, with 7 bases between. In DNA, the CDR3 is TGTGCCAGCAGCTTAGGTGGCAACGGGGAGCTGTTTTTT. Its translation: CASSLGGNGELFF.

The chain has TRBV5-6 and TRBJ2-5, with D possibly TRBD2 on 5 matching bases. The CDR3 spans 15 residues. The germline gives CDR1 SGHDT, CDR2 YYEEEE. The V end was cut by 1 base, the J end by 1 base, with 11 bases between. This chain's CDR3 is CASSLSGETQETQYF. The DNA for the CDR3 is TGTGCCAGCAGCTTGTCCGGGGAGACCCAAGAGACCCAGTACTTC.

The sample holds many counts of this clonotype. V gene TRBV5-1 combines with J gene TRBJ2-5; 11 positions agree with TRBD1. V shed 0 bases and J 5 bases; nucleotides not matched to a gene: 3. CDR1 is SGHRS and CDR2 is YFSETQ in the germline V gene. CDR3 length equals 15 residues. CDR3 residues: CASSLAGQGAETQYF. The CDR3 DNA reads TGCGCCAGCAGCTTGGCCGGACAGGGGGCTGAGACCCAGTACTTC.

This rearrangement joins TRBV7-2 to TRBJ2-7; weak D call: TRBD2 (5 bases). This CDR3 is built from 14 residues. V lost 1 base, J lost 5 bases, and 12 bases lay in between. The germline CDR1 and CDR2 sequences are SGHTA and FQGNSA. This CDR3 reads CASSLVGIRNEQYF. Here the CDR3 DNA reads TGTGCCAGCAGCTTAGTCGGGATTCGCAACGAGCAGTACTTC.

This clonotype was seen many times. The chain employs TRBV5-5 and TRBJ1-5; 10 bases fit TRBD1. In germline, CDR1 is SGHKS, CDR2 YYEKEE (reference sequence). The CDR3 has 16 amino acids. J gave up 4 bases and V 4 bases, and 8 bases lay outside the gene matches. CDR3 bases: TGTGCCAGCAGCGCACTGACAGGGGGCGCGAATCAGCCCCAGCATTTT. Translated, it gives CASSALTGGANQPQHF.

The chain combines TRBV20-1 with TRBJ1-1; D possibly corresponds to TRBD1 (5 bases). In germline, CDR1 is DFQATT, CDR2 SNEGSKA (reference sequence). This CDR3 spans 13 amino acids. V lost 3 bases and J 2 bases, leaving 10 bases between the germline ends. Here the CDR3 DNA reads TGCAGTGCTAGCAGGGATTTAAACACTGAAGCTTTCTTT. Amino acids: CSASRDLNTEAFF.

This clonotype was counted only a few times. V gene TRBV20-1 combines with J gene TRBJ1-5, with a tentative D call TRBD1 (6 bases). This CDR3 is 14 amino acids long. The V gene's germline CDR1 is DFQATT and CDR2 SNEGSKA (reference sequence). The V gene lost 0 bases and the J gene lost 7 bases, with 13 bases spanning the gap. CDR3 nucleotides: TGCAGTGCTAGAGATGCTGGGGGGGCACAGCCCCAGCATTTT. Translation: CSARDAGGAQPQHF.

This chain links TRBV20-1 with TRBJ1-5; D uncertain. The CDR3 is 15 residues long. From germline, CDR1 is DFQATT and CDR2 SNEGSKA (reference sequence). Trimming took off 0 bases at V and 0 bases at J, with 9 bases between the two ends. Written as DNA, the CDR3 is TGCAGTGCTAGAGATAGCAGTCATAGCAATCAGCCCCAGCATTTT. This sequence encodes CSARDSSHSNQPQHF.

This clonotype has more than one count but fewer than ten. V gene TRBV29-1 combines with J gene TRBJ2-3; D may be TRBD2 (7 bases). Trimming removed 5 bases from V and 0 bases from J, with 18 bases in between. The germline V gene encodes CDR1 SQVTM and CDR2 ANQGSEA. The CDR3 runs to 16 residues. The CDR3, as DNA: TGCAGCGTTCAACCAACGGGGGGCGTCAGCACAGATACGCAGTATTTT. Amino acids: CSVQPTGGVSTDTQYF.

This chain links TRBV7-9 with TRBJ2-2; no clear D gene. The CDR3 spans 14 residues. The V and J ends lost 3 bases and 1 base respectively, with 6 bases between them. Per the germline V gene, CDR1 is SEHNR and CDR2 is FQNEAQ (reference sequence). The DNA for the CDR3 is TGTGCCAGCAGCTTTCTGGAGAACACCGGGGAGCTGTTTTTT. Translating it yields CASSFLENTGELFF.

The CDR3 reads CASRRLAGGSYEQYV. The CDR3, as DNA: TGTGCCAGCAGGCGACTAGCGGGGGGGTCCTACGAGCAGTACGTC. The rearrangement joins TRBV6-5 to TRBJ2-7; 14 bases are shared with TRBD2. This CDR3 comprises 15 residues. Germline CDR1 is MNHEY and CDR2 is SVGAGI. The V gene end was trimmed by 6 bases and the J gene end by 1 base; junction bases not matched to a gene: 2.